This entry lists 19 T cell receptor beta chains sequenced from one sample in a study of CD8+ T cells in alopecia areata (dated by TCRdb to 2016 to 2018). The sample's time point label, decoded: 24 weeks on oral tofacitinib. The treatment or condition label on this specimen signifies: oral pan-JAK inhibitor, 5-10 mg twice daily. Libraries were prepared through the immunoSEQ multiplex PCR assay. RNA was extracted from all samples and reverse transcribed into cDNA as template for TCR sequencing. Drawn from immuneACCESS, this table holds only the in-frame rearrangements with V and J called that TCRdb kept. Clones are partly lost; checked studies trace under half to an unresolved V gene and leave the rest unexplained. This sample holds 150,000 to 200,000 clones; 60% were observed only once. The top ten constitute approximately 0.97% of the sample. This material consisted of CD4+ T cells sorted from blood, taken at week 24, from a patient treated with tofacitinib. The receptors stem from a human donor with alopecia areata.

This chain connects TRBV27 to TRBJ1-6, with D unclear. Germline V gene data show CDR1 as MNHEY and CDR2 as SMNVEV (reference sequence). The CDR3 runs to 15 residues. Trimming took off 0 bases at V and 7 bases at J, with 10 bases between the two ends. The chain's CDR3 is CASSLSVGYNSPLHF. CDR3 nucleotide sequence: TGTGCCAGCAGTTTATCAGTAGGGTACAATTCACCCCTCCACTTT.

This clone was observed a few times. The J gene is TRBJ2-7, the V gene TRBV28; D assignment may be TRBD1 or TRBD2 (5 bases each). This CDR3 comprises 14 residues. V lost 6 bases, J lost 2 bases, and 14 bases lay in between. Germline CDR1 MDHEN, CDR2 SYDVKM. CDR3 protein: CASSESGPTYEQYF. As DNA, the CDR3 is TGTGCCAGCAGCGAATCGGGACCCACCTACGAGCAGTACTTC.

CDR3 protein: CASSSGQRETQYF. The CDR3 DNA sequence: TGTGCCAGCAGTTCCGGACAGAGGGAGACCCAGTACTTC. The V and J genes are TRBV7-8 and TRBJ2-5, with D perhaps TRBD1 (6 bases). This CDR3 is 13 amino acids long. The germline V gene has CDR1 SGHVS and CDR2 FQNEAQ. V was shortened by 6 bases and J by 5 bases, with 13 bases between the two germline ends.

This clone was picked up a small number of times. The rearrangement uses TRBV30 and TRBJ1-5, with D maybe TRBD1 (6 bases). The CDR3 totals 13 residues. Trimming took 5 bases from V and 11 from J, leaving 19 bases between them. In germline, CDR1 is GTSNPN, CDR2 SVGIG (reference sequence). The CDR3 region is CAWEGARGSAQHF. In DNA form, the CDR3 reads TGTGCCTGGGAAGGGGCCAGGGGATCGGCCCAGCATTTT.

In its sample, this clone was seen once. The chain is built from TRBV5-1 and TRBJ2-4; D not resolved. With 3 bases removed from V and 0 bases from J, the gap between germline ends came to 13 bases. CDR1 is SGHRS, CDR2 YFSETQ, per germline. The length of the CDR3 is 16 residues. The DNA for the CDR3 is TGCGCCAGCAGCTCGAACCCGAGTTTAGCCAAAAACATTCAGTACTTC. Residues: CASSSNPSLAKNIQYF.

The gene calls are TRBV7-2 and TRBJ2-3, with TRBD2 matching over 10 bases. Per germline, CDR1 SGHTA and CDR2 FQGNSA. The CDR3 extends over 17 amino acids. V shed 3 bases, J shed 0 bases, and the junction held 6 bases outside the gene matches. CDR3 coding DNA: TGTGCCAGCAGCTTCGGTTTAGCGGGGGGCAGCACAGATACGCAGTATTTT. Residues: CASSFGLAGGSTDTQYF.

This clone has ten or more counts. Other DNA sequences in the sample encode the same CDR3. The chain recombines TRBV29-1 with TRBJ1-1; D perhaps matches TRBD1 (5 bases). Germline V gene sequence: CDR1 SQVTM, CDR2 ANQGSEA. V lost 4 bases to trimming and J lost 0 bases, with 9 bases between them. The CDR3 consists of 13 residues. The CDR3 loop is CSVAGQLNTEAFF. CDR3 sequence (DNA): TGCAGCGTTGCGGGGCAGCTGAACACTGAAGCTTTCTTT.

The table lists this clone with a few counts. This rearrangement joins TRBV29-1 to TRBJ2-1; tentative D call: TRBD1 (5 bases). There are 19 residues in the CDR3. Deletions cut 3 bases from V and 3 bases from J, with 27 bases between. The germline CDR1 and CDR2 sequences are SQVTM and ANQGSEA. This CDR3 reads CSVERLATPGPSIYNEQFF. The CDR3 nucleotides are TGCAGCGTTGAGAGACTTGCGACACCAGGGCCCTCCATCTACAATGAGCAGTTCTTC.

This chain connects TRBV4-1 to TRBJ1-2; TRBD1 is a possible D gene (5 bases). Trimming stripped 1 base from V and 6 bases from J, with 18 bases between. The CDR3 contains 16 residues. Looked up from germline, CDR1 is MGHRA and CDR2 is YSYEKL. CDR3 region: CASSQVMSRDLDGYTF. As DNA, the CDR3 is TGCGCCAGCAGCCAAGTTATGAGCCGGGACCTTGATGGCTACACCTTC.

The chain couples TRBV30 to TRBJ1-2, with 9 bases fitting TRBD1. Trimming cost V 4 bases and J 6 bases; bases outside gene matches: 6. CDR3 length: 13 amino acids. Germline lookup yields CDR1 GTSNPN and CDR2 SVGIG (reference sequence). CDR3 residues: CAWTLGTGNGYTF. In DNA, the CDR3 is TGTGCCTGGACCCTCGGGACAGGGAATGGCTACACCTTC.

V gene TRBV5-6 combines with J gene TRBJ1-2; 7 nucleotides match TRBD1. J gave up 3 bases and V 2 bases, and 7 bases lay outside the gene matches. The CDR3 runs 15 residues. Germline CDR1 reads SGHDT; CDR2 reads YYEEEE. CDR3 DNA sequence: TGTGCCAGCAGCTTCAACTCAGGGGGTTACTATGGCTACACCTTC. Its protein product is CASSFNSGGYYGYTF.

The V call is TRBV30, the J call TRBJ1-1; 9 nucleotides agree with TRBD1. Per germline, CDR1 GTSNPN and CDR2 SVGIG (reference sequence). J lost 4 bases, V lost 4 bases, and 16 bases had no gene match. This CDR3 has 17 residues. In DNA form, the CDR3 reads TGTGCCTGGACCACCCGACAGGGGGGCAGGGGAGGCACTGAAGCTTTCTTT. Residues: CAWTTRQGGRGGTEAFF.

The CDR3 nucleotides are TGTGCCAGCAGTCCCCAGAGAGTTAGGAACACTGAAGCTTTCTTT. It encodes CASSPQRVRNTEAFF. This chain uses TRBV27 with TRBJ1-1; D remains ambiguous. The CDR3 consists of 15 residues. Deletions cut 5 bases from V and 1 base from J, with 14 bases between. Germline V gene lookup returns CDR1 MNHEY and CDR2 SMNVEV (reference sequence).

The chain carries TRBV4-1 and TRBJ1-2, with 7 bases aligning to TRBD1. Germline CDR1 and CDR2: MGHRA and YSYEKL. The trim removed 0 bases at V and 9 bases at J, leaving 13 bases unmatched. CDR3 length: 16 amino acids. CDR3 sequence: CASSQDPGQPDMSYTF. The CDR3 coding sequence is TGCGCCAGCAGCCAAGATCCGGGACAGCCAGATATGAGCTACACCTTC.

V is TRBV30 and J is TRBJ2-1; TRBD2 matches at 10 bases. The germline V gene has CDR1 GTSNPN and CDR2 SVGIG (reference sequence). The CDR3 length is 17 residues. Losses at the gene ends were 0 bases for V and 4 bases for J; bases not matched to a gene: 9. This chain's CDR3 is CAWSVLLAGANYNEQFF. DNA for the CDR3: TGTGCCTGGAGTGTACTGCTAGCGGGGGCTAATTACAATGAGCAGTTCTTC. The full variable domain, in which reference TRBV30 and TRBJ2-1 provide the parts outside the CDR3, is SQTIHQWPATLVQPVGSPLSLECTVEGTSNPNLYWYRQAAGRGLQLLFYSVGIGQISSEVPQNLSASRPQDRQFILSSKKLLLSDSGFYLCAWSVLLAGANYNEQFFGPGTRLTVL.

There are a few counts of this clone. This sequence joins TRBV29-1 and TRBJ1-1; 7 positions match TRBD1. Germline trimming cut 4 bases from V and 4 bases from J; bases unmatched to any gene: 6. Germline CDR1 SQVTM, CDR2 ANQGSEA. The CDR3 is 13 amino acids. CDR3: CSVVGDSITEAFF. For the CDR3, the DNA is TGCAGCGTTGTCGGGGACAGCATCACTGAAGCTTTCTTT. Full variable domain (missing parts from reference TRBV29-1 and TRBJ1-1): SAVISQKPSRDICQRGTSLTIQCQVDSQVTMMFWYRQQPGQSLTLIATANQGSEATYESGFVIDKFPISRPNLTFSTLTVSNMSPEDSSIYLCSVVGDSITEAFFGQGTRLTVV.

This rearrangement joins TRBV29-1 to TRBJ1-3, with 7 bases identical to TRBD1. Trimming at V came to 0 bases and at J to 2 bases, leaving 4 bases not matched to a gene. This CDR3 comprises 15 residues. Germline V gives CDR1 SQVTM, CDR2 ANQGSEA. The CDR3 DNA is TGCAGCGTTGAAGATCGAGGGGGCACTGGAAACACCATATATTTT. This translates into CSVEDRGGTGNTIYF.

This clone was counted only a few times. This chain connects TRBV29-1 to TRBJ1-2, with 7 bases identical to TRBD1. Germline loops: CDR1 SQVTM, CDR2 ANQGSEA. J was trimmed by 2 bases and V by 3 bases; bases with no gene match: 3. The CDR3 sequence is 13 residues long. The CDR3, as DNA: TGCAGCGTTGATCCAGGGGGGAACTATGGCTACACCTTC. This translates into CSVDPGGNYGYTF.

The CDR3 protein is CASSDGSGYQPQHF. The DNA of the CDR3 is TGTGCCAGCAGTGATGGGTCGGGGTATCAGCCCCAGCATTTT. The rearrangement uses TRBV2 and TRBJ1-5; unclear D gene. There are 14 residues in the CDR3. Trimming left V 3 bases short and J 5 bases short, with 11 bases between. CDR1 and CDR2 from the germline V gene are SNHLY and FYNNEI.